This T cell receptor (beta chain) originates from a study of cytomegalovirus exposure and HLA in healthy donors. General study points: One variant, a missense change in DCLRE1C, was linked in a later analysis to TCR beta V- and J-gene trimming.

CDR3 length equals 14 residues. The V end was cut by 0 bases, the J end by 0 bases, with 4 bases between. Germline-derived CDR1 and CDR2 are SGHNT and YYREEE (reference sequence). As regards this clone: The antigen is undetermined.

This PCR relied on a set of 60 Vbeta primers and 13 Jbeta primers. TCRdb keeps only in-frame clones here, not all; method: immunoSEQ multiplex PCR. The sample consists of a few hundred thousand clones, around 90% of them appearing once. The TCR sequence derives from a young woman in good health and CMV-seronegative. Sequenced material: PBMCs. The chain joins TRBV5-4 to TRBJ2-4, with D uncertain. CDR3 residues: CASSLGEAKNIQYF. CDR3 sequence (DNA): TGTGCCAGCAGCTTGGGAGAAGCCAAAAACATTCAGTACTTC.